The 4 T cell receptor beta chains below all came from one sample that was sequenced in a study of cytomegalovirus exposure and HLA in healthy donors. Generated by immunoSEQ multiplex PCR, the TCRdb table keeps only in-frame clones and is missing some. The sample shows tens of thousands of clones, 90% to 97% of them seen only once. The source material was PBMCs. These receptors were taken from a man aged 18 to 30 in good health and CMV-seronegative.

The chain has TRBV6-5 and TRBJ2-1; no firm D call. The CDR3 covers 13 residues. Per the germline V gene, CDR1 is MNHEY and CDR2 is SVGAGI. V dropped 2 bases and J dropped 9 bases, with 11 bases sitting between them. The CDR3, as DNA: TGTGCCAGCAGTTACAACGAAAAGAGTGAGCAGTTCTTC. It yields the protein CASSYNEKSEQFF.

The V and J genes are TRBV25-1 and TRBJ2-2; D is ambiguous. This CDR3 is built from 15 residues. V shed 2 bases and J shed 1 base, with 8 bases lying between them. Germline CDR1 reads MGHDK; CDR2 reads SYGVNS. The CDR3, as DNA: TGTGCCAGCAGTGAACGTGTCCTGAACACCGGGGAGCTGTTTTTT. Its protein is CASSERVLNTGELFF. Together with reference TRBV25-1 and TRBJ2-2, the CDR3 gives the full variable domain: EADIYQTPRYLVIGTGKKITLECSQTMGHDKMYWYQQDPGMELHLIHYSYGVNSTEKGDLSSESTVSRIRTEHFPLTLESARPSHTSQYLCASSERVLNTGELFFGEGSRLTVL.

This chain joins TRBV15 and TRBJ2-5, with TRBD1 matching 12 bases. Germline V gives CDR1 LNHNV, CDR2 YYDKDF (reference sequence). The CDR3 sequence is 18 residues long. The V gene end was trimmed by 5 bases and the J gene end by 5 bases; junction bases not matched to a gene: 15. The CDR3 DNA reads TGTGCCACCAGCCAACCGATGGAGGGACAGGGGGCGCGGGAGACCCAGTACTTC. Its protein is CATSQPMEGQGARETQYF.

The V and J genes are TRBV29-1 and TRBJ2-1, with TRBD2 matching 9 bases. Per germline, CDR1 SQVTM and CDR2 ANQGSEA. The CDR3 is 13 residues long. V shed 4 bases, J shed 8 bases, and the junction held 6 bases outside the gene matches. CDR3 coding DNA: TGCAGCGTTGTTGGCGGGAGGGGGTATGAGCAGTTCTTC. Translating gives CSVVGGRGYEQFF.